Listed here are 3 T cell receptor beta chains from one sample, sequenced in a study of T-cell reconstitution after alpha-beta-depleted transplantation in children. The TCRbeta library was prepared with unique molecular identifiers. TCRdb recomputed calls from the PCR reads with MiXCR, one row per CDR3 protein. Among about 610,000 distinct CDR3 sequences listed, more than 9% were seen once. Sequenced material: PBMCs from the stem cell graft donor, taken from the stem cell graft. These receptors all stem from a human donor who donated a stem cell graft to a child with acute myeloid leukemia.

The chain joins TRBV6-1 to TRBJ1-2, with D unresolved. Trimming stripped 0 bases from V and 4 bases from J, with 6 bases between. The length of the CDR3 is 13 residues. Germline lookup yields CDR1 MNHNS and CDR2 SASEGT. The CDR3 reads CASSEASGYGYTF. Written as DNA, the CDR3 is TGTGCCAGCAGTGAAGCGTCAGGCTATGGCTACACCTTC.

The sample holds many counts of this clonotype. The V gene is TRBV18, the J gene TRBJ1-5; D uncertain. This CDR3 contains 15 residues. V gave up 1 base and J gave up 5 bases, with 12 bases separating them. CDR1 KGHSH and CDR2 LQKENI come from the germline V gene. This CDR3 is CASSPRSLAHQPQHF. CDR3 DNA: TGTGCCAGCTCACCACGAAGCCTCGCCCATCAGCCCCAGCATTTT.

The V gene is TRBV10-2, the J gene TRBJ1-2; D is unresolved. Trimming took off 3 bases at V and 4 bases at J, with 6 bases between the two ends. The germline V gene encodes CDR1 WSHSY and CDR2 SAAADI. CDR3 length: 12 amino acids. The CDR3 protein is CASSDTTYGYTF. For the CDR3, the DNA is TGCGCCAGCAGTGACACCACCTATGGCTACACCTTC.